Shown below are 26 T cell receptor beta chains from a single sample sequenced in a study of OX40 agonist ivuxolimab in advanced cancers. Assay: immunoSEQ multiplex PCR; the TCRdb copy retains only in-frame clones and omits some. The sample shows fewer than 25,000 clones, just under 75% of them seen only once. This specimen consisted of CD4+ or CD8+ T cells sorted from blood, obtained in a trial of the OX40 agonist ivuxolimab. Every receptor here comes from an adult with an advanced solid tumor such as melanoma, head and neck, liver or kidney cancer.

The chain couples TRBV30 to TRBJ2-3; weak D call: TRBD1 (5 bases). The CDR3 runs 16 residues. Per germline, CDR1 GTSNPN and CDR2 SVGIG (reference sequence). V lost 0 bases and J lost 3, with 16 bases in between. The CDR3 nucleotides read TGTGCCTGGAGTGTACAGGTAGATATTGCAACAGATACGCAGTATTTT. Protein: CAWSVQVDIATDTQYF.

V gene TRBV27 combines with J gene TRBJ1-5; D is unresolved. Germline lookup yields CDR1 MNHEY and CDR2 SMNVEV (reference sequence). CDR3 length: 15 residues. Between the trimmed V and J ends, which lost 5 bases and 0 bases, there was a span of 11 bases. The CDR3 sequence is CASSTRTGSNQPQHF. The CDR3 nucleotides read TGTGCCAGCAGTACCCGGACGGGTAGCAATCAGCCCCAGCATTTT.

The V and J genes are TRBV29-1 and TRBJ2-7; TRBD1 or TRBD2 may be the D gene (5 bases each). Germline loops: CDR1 SQVTM, CDR2 ANQGSEA. Trimming shortened V by 7 bases and J by 0 bases, and 13 bases separated the two germline ends. The CDR3 extends over 13 amino acids. This CDR3 is CSAAAGSSYEQYF. The CDR3 DNA is TGCAGCGCCGCCGCAGGGAGCTCCTACGAGCAGTACTTC.

The chain joins TRBV5-4 to TRBJ1-1; possible D gene TRBD1, 6 bases. Trimming took 5 bases from V and 1 from J, leaving 12 bases between them. Germline-derived CDR1 and CDR2 are SGHNT and YYREEE (reference sequence). This CDR3 has 14 amino acids. CDR3 in DNA: TGTGCCAGCAGGGGCACAGGGACGAACACTGAAGCTTTCTTT. It translates to CASRGTGTNTEAFF.

To note about this clone: It may be a read error: a sequence one base away is much more abundant. Within the sample, other DNA sequences also encode this same CDR3. CDR3 loop: CASSGGENYGYTF. CDR3 coding DNA: TGTGCCAGCAGTGGGGGGGAGAACTATGGCTACACCTTC. The chain has TRBV2 and TRBJ1-2, with D maybe TRBD1 (5 bases). V shed 4 bases and J shed 2 bases, with 8 bases lying between them. Germline V gives CDR1 SNHLY, CDR2 FYNNEI. The CDR3 has 13 amino acids.

The CDR3 protein is CASSLGEKLFF. The CDR3 DNA follows: TGTGCCAGCAGCTTGGGTGAAAAACTGTTTTTT. The chain combines TRBV5-4 with TRBJ1-4, with unresolved D. The germline gives CDR1 SGHNT, CDR2 YYREEE (reference sequence). The CDR3 loop spans 11 amino acids. The V end was cut by 0 bases, the J end by 7 bases, with 1 base between.

The CDR3 protein is CASSLGPGKGTEAFF. The CDR3 DNA is TGCGCCAGCAGCTTGGGACCGGGGAAAGGCACTGAAGCTTTCTTT. The V and J genes are TRBV5-1 and TRBJ1-1; the D is unclear. Germline V gene lookup returns CDR1 SGHRS and CDR2 YFSETQ. The CDR3 is made up of 15 amino acids. V was shortened by 0 bases and J by 4 bases, with 13 bases between the two germline ends.

This chain joins TRBV30 and TRBJ1-1; 9 bases fit TRBD1. There are 14 residues in the CDR3. In germline, CDR1 is GTSNPN, CDR2 SVGIG (reference sequence). V shed 2 bases and J 3 bases; nucleotides not matched to a gene: 4. CDR3 amino acids: CAWSKGQGYTEAFF. CDR3 nucleotide sequence: TGTGCCTGGAGTAAAGGACAGGGGTACACTGAAGCTTTCTTT.

This clone was counted only a few times. This chain uses TRBV7-3 with TRBJ1-1; D unresolved. The CDR3 covers 13 residues. V was shortened by 2 bases and J by 0 bases, with 4 bases between the two germline ends. Germline loops: CDR1 SGHTA, CDR2 FQGTGA. In DNA form, the CDR3 reads TGTGCCAGCAGCTTATGGATGAACACTGAAGCTTTCTTT. Protein sequence: CASSLWMNTEAFF.

V and J are TRBV19 and TRBJ2-1, with TRBD2 as a possible D gene (6 bases). CDR1 is LNHDA, CDR2 SQIVND, per germline (reference sequence). This CDR3 comprises 14 residues. Trimming removed 3 bases at V and 1 base at J, with 7 bases between. CDR3 sequence: CASSIAGSYNEQFF. CDR3 DNA sequence: TGTGCCAGTAGTATTGCGGGATCCTACAATGAGCAGTTCTTC.

This clone was seen a few times. The V and J genes are TRBV9 and TRBJ1-2; D gene unclear. Germline-derived CDR1 and CDR2 are SGDLS and YYNGEE. This CDR3 has 12 amino acids. V lost 1 base and J lost 4, with 5 bases in between. The CDR3 sequence is CASSVPSYGYTF. CDR3 sequence (DNA): TGTGCCAGCAGCGTACCTAGCTATGGCTACACCTTC.

The chain combines TRBV7-9 with TRBJ2-1; 11 bases are shared with TRBD1. The CDR3 runs 15 residues. Germline V gene data show CDR1 as SEHNR and CDR2 as FQNEAQ (reference sequence). J lost 8 bases, V lost 4 bases, and 7 bases had no gene match. The CDR3 region has the DNA TGTGCCAGCAGCTACTTAGAGGACAGGGGGCATGAGCAGTTCTTC. It encodes CASSYLEDRGHEQFF. Together with reference TRBV7-9 and TRBJ2-1, the CDR3 gives the full variable domain: DTGVSQNPRHKITKRGQNVTFRCDPISEHNRLYWYRQTLGQGPEFLTYFQNEAQLEKSRLLSDRFSAERPKGSFSTLEIQRTEQGDSAMYLCASSYLEDRGHEQFFGPGTRLTVL.

This clone was observed a few times. The rearrangement links TRBV4-1 to TRBJ1-4, with 7 bases lining up with TRBD1. Germline CDR1 MGHRA, CDR2 YSYEKL. The V gene end was trimmed by 2 bases and the J gene end by 1 base; junction bases not matched to a gene: 4. The CDR3 runs to 16 residues. The CDR3 loop is CASSQHHRGTNEKLFF. The CDR3 DNA is TGCGCCAGCAGCCAACATCACAGGGGAACTAATGAAAAACTGTTTTTT.

The V and J genes are TRBV7-9 and TRBJ2-1, with TRBD1 identical over 7 bases. With V trimmed by 3 bases and J by 5 bases, 7 bases remained unmatched. Germline lookup yields CDR1 SEHNR and CDR2 FQNEAQ (reference sequence). CDR3 length equals 15 residues. The CDR3 sequence: CASSLTGTIHNEQFF. DNA of the CDR3: TGTGCCAGCAGCTTGACAGGGACGATCCACAATGAGCAGTTCTTC.

The CDR3 DNA is TGTGCAAGGGGAGCTGAGCAGTACTTC. Protein: CARGAEQYF. This sequence joins TRBV12-2 and TRBJ2-5; the D call in the table, TRBD2, was not verified against the DNA. TRBV12-2 is a documented pseudogene. The CDR3 spans 9 residues.

The chain recombines TRBV28 with TRBJ1-1; a possible D gene is TRBD1 (5 bases). V gave up 2 bases and J gave up 2 bases, with 12 bases separating them. The CDR3 consists of 15 residues. Germline V lookup: CDR1 MDHEN, CDR2 SYDVKM. This chain's CDR3 is CASSLTSTVNTEAFF. Written as DNA, the CDR3 is TGTGCCAGCAGTTTAACTTCGACAGTCAACACTGAAGCTTTCTTT.

This chain uses TRBV6-5 with TRBJ2-3; tentative D call: TRBD2 (6 bases). The CDR3 sequence is 11 residues long. From germline, CDR1 is MNHEY and CDR2 SVGAGI. V was clipped by 4 bases and J by 8 bases, with 7 bases between them. Here the CDR3 reads CASSFGGTQYF. The DNA of the CDR3 is TGTGCCAGCAGTTTCGGGGGTACGCAGTATTTT.

The table lists this clone with a count of one. This rearrangement joins TRBV28 to TRBJ2-1; the match to TRBD1 covers 10 bases. There are 16 residues in the CDR3. J lost 4 bases, V lost 5 bases, and 8 bases had no gene match. Germline V gene data show CDR1 as MDHEN and CDR2 as SYDVKM. CDR3 in DNA: TGTGCCAGCAGTCCGAGACAGGGGGCATGGTACAATGAGCAGTTCTTC. This translates into CASSPRQGAWYNEQFF.

This clone was observed a handful of times. The chain has TRBV5-6 and TRBJ2-3; D is undetermined. CDR1 SGHDT and CDR2 YYEEEE come from the germline V gene. This CDR3 has 11 amino acids. V was pared by 5 bases and J by 10 bases, with 11 bases between. CDR3 in amino acids: CASSSIGSQYF. CDR3 coding DNA: TGTGCCAGCAGTTCAATAGGGTCGCAGTATTTT. The full variable domain, its missing parts supplied by reference TRBV5-6 and TRBJ2-3, is DAGVTQSPTHLIKTRGQQVTLRCSPKSGHDTVSWYQQALGQGPQFIFQYYEEEERQRGNFPDRFSGHQFPNYSSELNVNALLLGDSALYLCASSSIGSQYFGPGTRLTVL.

The CDR3 reads CASSLVQGPPDTQYF. In DNA, the CDR3 is TGTGCCAGCAGCTTAGTGCAGGGTCCCCCAGATACGCAGTATTTT. This chain connects TRBV11-2 to TRBJ2-3, with a tentative D call TRBD1 (5 bases). Germline V lookup: CDR1 SGHAT, CDR2 FQNNGV. Trimming stripped 1 base from V and 4 bases from J, with 12 bases between. The CDR3 loop spans 15 amino acids. The full variable domain, completed using reference TRBV11-2 and TRBJ2-3, is EAGVAQSPRYKIIEKRQSVAFWCNPISGHATLYWYQQILGQGPKLLIQFQNNGVVDDSQLPKDRFSAERLKGVDSTLKIQPAKLEDSAVYLCASSLVQGPPDTQYFGPGTRLTVL.

This chain links TRBV30 with TRBJ2-1; 9 positions match TRBD2. V lost 0 bases to trimming and J lost 8 bases; unmatched junction nucleotides: 8. The CDR3 has 15 amino acids. The germline gives CDR1 GTSNPN, CDR2 SVGIG (reference sequence). The CDR3 coding sequence is TGTGCCTGGAGTGTACAACTAGCGGGTACCGATGAGCAGTTCTTC. It is translated as CAWSVQLAGTDEQFF.

The gene calls are TRBV5-5 and TRBJ2-7; tentative D call: TRBD1 (5 bases). Germline V lookup: CDR1 SGHKS, CDR2 YYEKEE (reference sequence). Trimming cost V 0 bases and J 1 base, with 17 bases left between them. The CDR3 is 17 residues long. CDR3 DNA sequence: TGTGCCAGCAGCTTGGAGGCCAGGGCCTCTGGGTCCTACGAGCAGTACTTC. Its protein is CASSLEARASGSYEQYF.

The rearrangement joins TRBV21-1 to TRBJ2-7; TRBD1, the D gene given by the table, was not confirmed from the DNA. TRBV21-1 is annotated as a pseudogene. The CDR3 has 17 residues. CDR3 coding DNA: TGTGCCAGCAGCATAAGTATCCGGGACAGGGGCTCCTACGAGCAGTACTTC. This sequence encodes CASSISIRDRGSYEQYF.

This clone was detected once. V is TRBV25-1 and J is TRBJ1-5; TRBD1 might be the D (5 bases). The CDR3 covers 14 residues. CDR1 MGHDK and CDR2 SYGVNS come from the germline V gene. Trimming took off 2 bases at V and 3 bases at J, with 8 bases between the two ends. In DNA form, the CDR3 reads TGTGCCAGCAGTGAAGACAGTCCCAATCAGCCCCAGCATTTT. It encodes CASSEDSPNQPQHF.

The rearrangement uses TRBV4-2 and TRBJ1-4; 9 nucleotides line up with TRBD1. Germline CDR1 reads LGHNA; CDR2 reads YNFKEQ. CDR3 length: 20 residues. V was pared by 1 base and J by 3 bases, with 15 bases of the junction left unmatched. The CDR3 nucleotides are TGTGCCAGCAGCCAAGGTGTAGGGGGGACAGGGAAATTTGCTAATGAAAAACTGTTTTTT. It is translated as CASSQGVGGTGKFANEKLFF.

The chain combines TRBV7-6 with TRBJ2-1, with D perhaps matching TRBD1 (5 bases). V lost 1 base to trimming and J lost 0 bases, with 10 bases between them. The CDR3 has 16 amino acids. Germline CDR1 is SGHVS and CDR2 is FNYEAQ. DNA of the CDR3: TGTGCCAGCAGCTTAGAATCAGGGCGCTCCTACAATGAGCAGTTCTTC. Residues: CASSLESGRSYNEQFF.